The rows below give T cell receptor beta chains drawn from one sample of a study of blood T cell repertoires in COVID-19. Measured with immunoSEQ multiplex PCR; TCRdb has only the in-frame clones, and not every one. The sample lists 150,000 to 200,000 clones; over 70% were seen once. The sequencing input was PBMCs or T cells enriched from blood (not recorded which). Receptors originate from a woman aged 55-70 years who had recovered from COVID-19. The CDR3 runs from the conserved cysteine through the conserved F or W. D genes are given only for firm matches. Clone size is shown for a subset of rows, as once, few, many or a class of expanded clone.

cdr3_aa | cdr3_nt | clone_size | v_call | d_call | j_call
CASSRTSGSNTGELFF | TGTGCCAGCAGCCGAACTAGCGGGAGCAACACCGGGGAGCTGTTTTTT | NA | TRBV3-1/TRBV3-2 | TRBD2 | TRBJ2-2
CASSETGAGNTIYF | TGTGCCAGCAGTGAAACCGGGGCTGGAAACACCATATATTTT | NA | TRBV25-1 | NA | TRBJ1-3
CASNDMGGYGYTF | TGTGCCAGCAATGACATGGGGGGCTATGGCTACACCTTC | few | TRBV28 | NA | TRBJ1-2
CASSQQGNTEAFF | TGCGCCAGCAGCCAACAGGGGAACACTGAAGCTTTCTTT | few | TRBV5-1 | NA | TRBJ1-1
CAWTVGGRQPQHF | TGTGCCTGGACAGTAGGGGGCAGGCAGCCCCAGCATTTT | NA | TRBV30 | TRBD1 | TRBJ1-5
CASSAGTGGEKLFF | TGTGCCAGCAGCGCCGGGACAGGGGGTGAAAAACTGTTTTTT | NA | TRBV9 | TRBD1 | TRBJ1-4
CATSIFPGTALRGGSYEQYF | TGTGCCACCAGTATCTTCCCGGGGACAGCTCTTCGGGGGGGCTCCTACGAGCAGTACTTC | NA | TRBV24-1 | NA | TRBJ2-7
CASSLAPDQPQHF | TGTGCCAGCAGTTTAGCCCCAGATCAGCCCCAGCATTTT | NA | TRBV27 | NA | TRBJ1-5
CASSALLTGGTEAFF | TGTGCCAGCAGCGCCCTCCTGACAGGGGGCACTGAAGCTTTCTTT | NA | TRBV2 | TRBD1 | TRBJ1-1
CASSPQSTDTQYF | TGTGCCAGCAGCCCACAGAGCACAGATACGCAGTATTTT | NA | TRBV9 | NA | TRBJ2-3
CASSLDRVETQYF | TGCGCCAGCAGCCTCGACAGGGTAGAGACCCAGTACTTC | NA | TRBV5-1 | TRBD1 | TRBJ2-5
CASRVGTSGSYEQYF | TGCGCCAGCAGAGTTGGGACTAGCGGGAGCTACGAGCAGTACTTC | NA | TRBV10-2 | TRBD2 | TRBJ2-7
CASSQVVRGRHLNYGYTF | TGCGCCAGCAGCCAAGTAGTTCGCGGGCGCCACCTCAACTATGGCTACACCTTC | NA | TRBV4-1 | NA | TRBJ1-2
CASSPIAGGLSDTQYF | TGTGCCAGCAGCCCCATAGCGGGGGGGCTATCAGATACGCAGTATTTT | NA | TRBV3-1/TRBV3-2 | TRBD2 | TRBJ2-3
CASSDSLGDWQPQHF | TGTGCCAGCAGTGACTCATTGGGTGACTGGCAGCCCCAGCATTTT | once | TRBV6-4 | NA | TRBJ1-5
CASSVSSGTSTDTQYF | TGTGCCAGCAGCGTATCTAGCGGGACTAGCACAGATACGCAGTATTTT | NA | TRBV9 | TRBD2 | TRBJ2-3
CASKDLGGLAGYTGELFF | TGTGCCAGCAAGGACTTGGGGGGACTAGCGGGATACACCGGGGAGCTGTTTTTT | NA | TRBV2 | TRBD2 | TRBJ2-2
CASSLTVSNQPQHF | TGTGCCAGCAGCTTAACGGTTAGCAATCAGCCCCAGCATTTT | NA | TRBV11-2 | NA | TRBJ1-5
CSASLGVTKNIQYF | TGCAGTGCTAGTCTGGGCGTAACCAAAAACATTCAGTACTTC | few | TRBV20-1 | NA | TRBJ2-4
CASSPPTSGTLPYEQYF | TGCGCCAGCAGCCCACCGACTAGCGGGACCCTCCCCTACGAGCAGTACTTC | NA | TRBV5-1 | TRBD2 | TRBJ2-7
CASSLGQGGEAFF | TGCGCCAGCAGCTTGGGACAGGGTGGTGAAGCTTTCTTT | NA | TRBV5-1 | TRBD1 | TRBJ1-1
CASSLAGGSSNEQFF | TGTGCCAGCAGTCTAGCGGGAGGGTCTAGCAATGAGCAGTTCTTC | NA | TRBV5-4 | TRBD2 | TRBJ2-1
CSVERTTLDEQFF | TGCAGCGTTGAAAGGACTACCCTGGACGAGCAGTTCTTC | once | TRBV29-1 | NA | TRBJ2-1
CASSPMRGPYNEQFF | TGTGCCAGCAGTCCGATGAGAGGGCCATACAATGAGCAGTTCTTC | NA | TRBV6-5 | NA | TRBJ2-1
CASSPVLATNEKLFF | TGTGCCAGCTCACCAGTGCTAGCAACTAATGAAAAACTGTTTTTT | NA | TRBV18 | NA | TRBJ1-4
CASGALYGNEQFF | TGCGCCAGCGGAGCTTTATATGGCAATGAGCAGTTCTTC | NA | TRBV5-1 | NA | TRBJ2-1
CASRGITGGRDTQYF | TGTGCCAGCAGGGGGATTACAGGGGGCAGAGATACGCAGTATTTT | NA | TRBV27 | TRBD1 | TRBJ2-3
CAWSVGDTSPRGFF | TGTGCCTGGAGTGTAGGGGACACGAGTCCTCGAGGTTTCTTT | NA | TRBV30 | NA | TRBJ1-1
CASSPFNQPQHF | TGTGCCAGCAGCCCTTTCAATCAGCCCCAGCATTTT | NA | TRBV7-8 | NA | TRBJ1-5